These 3 T cell receptor beta chains came from one sample sequenced in a study of human T cells and chemical hapten exposure (dated by TCRdb to about 2021). The sample's time point label is to be understood as: pre-sensitization, week 0. The sample's treatment or condition label is to be understood as: therapeutic diphenylcyclopropenone sensitization with weekly scalp DPC. Libraries were made using RACE. The instrument was a NextSeq 500. Using fastp at Q25 and MiXCR, TCRdb reprocessed the public reads and kept productive beta chains. Rows with one shared CDR3 protein collapse into an entry with the most common genes and DNA. Counted in this sample were under 300,000 distinct CDR3 sequences; just under 8% of them appeared once. Jointly, the top ten make up about 1.2% of the sample. Here the sequenced sample was whole blood, taken in connection with sensitization to the hapten diphenylcyclopropenone (DPC). These receptors were taken from a man aged 18-30 years with alopecia areata. Some clones in this sample may be carry-over from other donors' samples.

The table lists this clonotype with a few counts. V and J are TRBV15 and TRBJ2-6; the D call may be TRBD1 or TRBD2 (5 bases each). Trimming took off 0 bases at V and 1 base at J, with 13 bases between the two ends. CDR1 is LNHNV, CDR2 YYDKDF, per germline (reference sequence). The CDR3 consists of 18 residues. The CDR3 loop reads CATSRDGTVISGANVLTF. Written as DNA, the CDR3 is TGTGCCACCAGCAGAGATGGGACCGTCATTTCTGGGGCCAACGTCCTGACTTTC. The complete variable domain, with remaining parts taken from reference TRBV15 and TRBJ2-6, reads DAMVIQNPRYQVTQFGKPVTLSCSQTLNHNVMYWYQQKSSQAPKLLFHYYDKDFNNEADTPDNFQSRRPNTSFCFLDIRSPGLGDTAMYLCATSRDGTVISGANVLTFGAGSRLTVL.

This clonotype was detected only a few times. The chain couples TRBV27 to TRBJ2-5, with no clear D. The CDR3 extends over 11 amino acids. The germline gives CDR1 MNHEY, CDR2 SMNVEV (reference sequence). The V end was cut by 10 bases, the J end by 7 bases, with 13 bases between. CDR3 amino acids: CATGPKGTQYF. CDR3 DNA: TGTGCCACAGGCCCCAAGGGGACCCAGTACTTC.

This clonotype was observed a handful of times. This rearrangement joins TRBV5-1 to TRBJ1-1; maybe TRBD1 (5 bases). The CDR3 covers 13 residues. V shed 7 bases and J shed 4 bases, with 14 bases lying between them. Germline assignment: CDR1 SGHRS and CDR2 YFSETQ. The CDR3 DNA reads TGCGCCAGCGATCCCGGGGGTTTCACTGAAGCTTTCTTT. Its protein product is CASDPGGFTEAFF.